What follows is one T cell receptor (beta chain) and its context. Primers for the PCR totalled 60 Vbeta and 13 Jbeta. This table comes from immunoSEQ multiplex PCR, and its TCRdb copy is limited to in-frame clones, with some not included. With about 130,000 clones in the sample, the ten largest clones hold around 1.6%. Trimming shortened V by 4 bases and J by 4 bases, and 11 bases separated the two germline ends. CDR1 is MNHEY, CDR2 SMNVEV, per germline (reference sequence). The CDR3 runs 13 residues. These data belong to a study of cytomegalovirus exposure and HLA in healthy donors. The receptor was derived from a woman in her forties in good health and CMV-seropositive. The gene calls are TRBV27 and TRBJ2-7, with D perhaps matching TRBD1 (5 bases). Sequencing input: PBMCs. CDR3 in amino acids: CASSSSQGYEQYF. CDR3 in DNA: TGTGCCAGCAGTTCTTCCCAGGGTTACGAGCAGTACTTC.